This T cell receptor (beta chain) derives from a study of blood T cell repertoires in COVID-19. Across the study: Samples taken during acute and convalescent COVID-19 were collected in the United States, Italy and Spain. T cells, B-cell-depleted T cells, or PBMCs supplied cDNA or gDNA.

CDR1 is SGHAT, CDR2 FQNNGV, per germline. V was clipped by 3 bases and J by 4 bases, with 6 bases between them. The CDR3 contains 12 residues. In the original workflow: Estimation of nucleated cell counts was performed using reference gene primer amplification. Assay: immunoSEQ multiplex PCR; the TCRdb copy retains only in-frame clones and omits some. V and J calls and clone size follow that table, whereas D and trimming were derived from the DNA. The sample lists about 53,000 clones, 70% to 85% seen once, with more than 13% in the top ten. The receptor was isolated from a human donor in a cohort sampled during active COVID-19. The V call is TRBV11-2, the J call TRBJ2-5, with D possibly matching TRBD2 (5 bases). Sample: peripheral blood. CDR3 sequence (DNA): TGTGCCAGCAGCTTCCGGGGAGAGACCCAGTACTTC. As protein: CASSFRGETQYF.